This TCR beta chain was identified during a study of somatic mutations in cytotoxic T cells in rheumatoid arthritis. Study background: A subset of V beta antibody-stained T-cell populations was isolated by flow sorting, reaching nearly 100% purity, and this subset included V beta1+ cells that went on to TCRB sequencing. Findings and caveats of the study: Unidentified antigens were the targets of the expanded CD8+ clones. Measured CD8+ T-cell clonality, a value compared between rheumatoid arthritis patients and age-matched healthy controls, did not differ significantly.

CD4+ and CD8+ cells were isolated by positive magnetic bead selection, with purity checked by flow cytometry. This clone has only one observation. Its antigen is unknown. TCRdb's copy holds only in-frame clones and misses some; the assay was immunoSEQ multiplex PCR. The sample records about 15,000 clones, nearly 80% being singletons. This CDR3 comprises 14 residues. Germline CDR1 WNHNN, CDR2 SYGVQD (reference sequence). Trimming removed 0 bases from V and 8 bases from J, with 11 bases in between. Sequences were obtained from CD8+ T cells sorted from blood. The sequence derives from an adult with rheumatoid arthritis. This chain joins TRBV10-1 and TRBJ2-1; a possible D gene is TRBD1 (7 bases). The CDR3 loop is CASSESARGDEQFF. For the CDR3, the DNA is TGCGCCAGCAGTGAGTCTGCCAGGGGGGATGAGCAGTTCTTC.